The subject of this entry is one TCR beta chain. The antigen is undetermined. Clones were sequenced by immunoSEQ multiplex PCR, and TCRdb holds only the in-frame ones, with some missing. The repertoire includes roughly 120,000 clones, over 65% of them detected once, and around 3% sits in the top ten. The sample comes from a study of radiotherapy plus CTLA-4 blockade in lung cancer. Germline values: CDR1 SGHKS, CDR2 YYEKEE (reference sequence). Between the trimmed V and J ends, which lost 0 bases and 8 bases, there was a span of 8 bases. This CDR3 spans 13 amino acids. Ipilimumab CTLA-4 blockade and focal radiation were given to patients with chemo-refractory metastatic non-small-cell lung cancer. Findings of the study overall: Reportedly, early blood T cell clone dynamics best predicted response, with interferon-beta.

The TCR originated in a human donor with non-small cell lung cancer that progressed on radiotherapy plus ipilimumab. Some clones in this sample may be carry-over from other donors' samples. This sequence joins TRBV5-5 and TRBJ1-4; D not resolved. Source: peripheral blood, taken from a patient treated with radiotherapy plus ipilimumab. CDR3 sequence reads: CASSLGIIEKLFF. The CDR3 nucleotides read TGTGCCAGCAGCTTGGGCATAATCGAAAAACTGTTTTTT.